Listed below are T cell receptor beta chains from one sample, sequenced in a study of lymphopenia after photon versus proton radiotherapy. The data were produced by immunoSEQ multiplex PCR, yet TCRdb's version contains in-frame clones alone and is incomplete. The profile shows 25,000 to 30,000 clones, 81% of them singletons. The specimen was peripheral blood, collected from a patient treated with photon-based radiotherapy. The source of these receptors is a man aged 50 to 59 with gastric cancer. Each CDR3 is given with its conserved first and last residue. Each record gives: V gene, J gene, D gene, clone size, CDR3 protein, CDR3 DNA. D genes are given only for firm matches. Size values are once, few and many counts, or a class for expanded clones, and some rows have none.

TRBV18	TRBJ1-3	TRBD1	.	CASSPETGIGNTIYF	TGTGCCAGCTCACCAGAGACAGGGATCGGAAACACCATATATTTT
TRBV25-1	TRBJ2-5	.	.	CASSEWRGPETQYF	TGTGCCAGCAGTGAGTGGAGGGGGCCTGAGACCCAGTACTTC
TRBV5-6	TRBJ1-3	TRBD1	.	CASSGTGAGNTIYF	TGTGCCAGCAGCGGAACAGGGGCTGGAAACACCATATATTTT
TRBV5-1	TRBJ1-1	.	.	CASSRAENTEAFF	TGCGCCAGCAGCCGAGCGGAGAACACTGAAGCTTTCTTT
TRBV29-1	TRBJ1-1	.	.	CIPRRAFF	TGCATCCCTCGGAGGGCTTTCTTT
TRBV19	TRBJ1-5	.	.	CASSIDTGLPHF	TGTGCCAGTAGTATAGATACGGGACTCCCGCATTTT
TRBV2	TRBJ2-7	TRBD2	.	CASNLAVEQYF	TGTGCCAGCAACCTAGCGGTCGAGCAGTACTTC
TRBV6-5	TRBJ1-4	.	few	CASSERGTNEKLFF	TGTGCCAGCAGTGAACGAGGAACTAATGAAAAACTGTTTTTT
TRBV5-1	TRBJ2-3	TRBD1	.	CASSLGDRAWGSDTQYF	TGCGCCAGCAGCTTGGGGGACAGGGCCTGGGGTTCGGATACGCAGTATTTT
TRBV11-3	TRBJ1-1	.	few	CASSLASENTEAFF	TGTGCCAGCAGCTTAGCCTCAGAGAACACTGAAGCTTTCTTT
TRBV4-1	TRBJ2-1	.	.	CASSQEGWEQFF	TGCGCCAGCAGCCAAGAAGGCTGGGAGCAGTTCTTC
TRBV19	TRBJ1-1	.	.	CASSIAGGGTEAFF	TGTGCCAGTAGTATAGCAGGTGGGGGCACTGAAGCTTTCTTT